Shown below are 2 T cell receptor beta chains from a single sample sequenced in a study of beta chain features in type 1 diabetes. The entirety of the isolated RNA underwent reverse transcription, so expressed TCRB transcripts were sequenced. Data came from immunoSEQ multiplex PCR; TCRdb stores just in-frame clones and leaves some out. Of 200,000 to 300,000 clones listed, 11% are singletons. No antigen has been assigned to these receptors. Overall study findings and caveats: Shortening that was moderate but significant affected the TCRB CDR3s of Type 1 diabetes patients in all four CD4+ subsets.

Sequenced: naive CD4+ T cells from blood. All receptors come from a man younger than 45 with type 1 diabetes.

This clone was observed a few times. V is TRBV19 and J is TRBJ2-1; 14 nucleotides line up with TRBD2. This CDR3 is 15 amino acids long. The V gene's germline CDR1 is LNHDA and CDR2 SQIVND (reference sequence). The ends lost 7 bases at V and 7 bases at J; junction bases unmatched: 6. Here the CDR3 DNA reads TGTGCCAGTACGAGACTAGCGGGGGGGAAAAATGAGCAGTTCTTC. Its translation is CASTRLAGGKNEQFF. Full variable domain (remainder filled in from reference TRBV19 and TRBJ2-1): DGGITQSPKYLFRKEGQNVTLSCEQNLNHDAMYWYRQDPGQGLRLIYYSQIVNDFQKGDIAEGYSVSREKKESFPLTVTSAQKNPTAFYLCASTRLAGGKNEQFFGPGTRLTVL.

Only a few counts were recorded for this clone. V and J are TRBV29-1 and TRBJ2-5; 7 bases agree with TRBD1. The ends lost 5 bases at V and 4 bases at J; junction bases unmatched: 7. The CDR3 is 13 residues long. The germline V gene has CDR1 SQVTM and CDR2 ANQGSEA. CDR3 protein: CSVSDRVGETQYF. CDR3 bases: TGCAGCGTTTCAGACAGGGTAGGAGAGACCCAGTACTTC.